One and the same sample provided the 9 T cell receptor beta chains below, sequenced in a study of shared clonotypes between healthy human individuals. Naive CD8 populations comprised CD45RO-negative cells positively selected for CCR7, excluding terminally differentiated effector memory CD45RA+ cells. Clones were sequenced by immunoSEQ multiplex PCR, and TCRdb holds only the in-frame ones, with some missing. The sample gives about 2.2 million clones, roughly 95% of which show up once; around 1.7% is in the top ten. Source material: naive CD8+ T cells from PBMCs. The receptors stem from a young man in good health. Some clones in this sample may be carry-over from other donors' samples.

As for this clone: Different DNA sequences within this sample yield the same CDR3. This chain's CDR3 is CAWSVGENTEAFF. The CDR3 region has the DNA TGTGCCTGGAGCGTGGGAGAGAACACTGAAGCTTTCTTT. The chain has TRBV30 and TRBJ1-1; no clear D gene. Germline V gene sequence: CDR1 GTSNPN, CDR2 SVGIG (reference sequence). V lost 3 bases and J 1 base, leaving 9 bases between the germline ends. There are 13 residues in the CDR3.

This chain links TRBV7-2 with TRBJ2-3; 11 nucleotides line up with TRBD2. J lost 0 bases, V lost 4 bases, and 0 bases had no gene match. CDR3 length equals 15 residues. The germline gives CDR1 SGHTA, CDR2 FQGNSA. CDR3 region: CASSWTSGSTDTQYF. The CDR3 DNA sequence: TGTGCCAGCAGCTGGACTAGCGGGAGCACAGATACGCAGTATTTT.

The V gene is TRBV7-2, the J gene TRBJ2-3, with 15 nucleotides matching TRBD2. CDR3 length equals 17 residues. Germline-derived CDR1 and CDR2 are SGHTA and FQGNSA. V dropped 10 bases and J dropped 11; count of bases not matched to a gene: 19. CDR3 sequence: CAIPSPGTSGRLRGQYF. DNA of the CDR3: TGTGCCATTCCCTCCCCCGGGACTAGCGGGAGGTTGCGAGGGCAGTATTTT.

The rearrangement joins TRBV5-4 to TRBJ2-7, with D maybe TRBD2 (6 bases). Trimming pared 4 bases from V and 3 bases from J, leaving 14 bases between. Germline CDR1 is SGHNT and CDR2 is YYREEE (reference sequence). The CDR3 is 14 residues long. This chain's CDR3 is CASSLGTGGYEQYF. DNA of the CDR3: TGTGCCAGCAGCCTGGGGACTGGAGGCTACGAGCAGTACTTC.

This rearrangement joins TRBV6-6 to TRBJ2-1; 7 bases align to TRBD1. Germline V gene data show CDR1 as MNHNY and CDR2 as SVGAGI (reference sequence). The V segment lost 9 bases and the J segment 2 bases; nucleotides outside the gene matches: 13. The CDR3 is 16 residues long. The CDR3 loop reads CASYGLGQDTYNEQFF. The DNA for the CDR3 is TGTGCCAGTTACGGGCTTGGACAGGATACCTACAATGAGCAGTTCTTC.

The chain links TRBV6-5 to TRBJ1-1; D is unclear. Trimming removed 0 bases from V and 8 bases from J, with 19 bases in between. The germline gives CDR1 MNHEY, CDR2 SVGAGI. The CDR3 has 16 amino acids. The CDR3 loop reads CASSYSIGPVFLEAFF. CDR3 bases: TGTGCCAGCAGTTACTCGATCGGTCCGGTCTTTCTAGAAGCTTTCTTT.

J is TRBJ2-7 and V is TRBV5-1; D is tentatively TRBD1 or TRBD2 (5 bases each). The CDR3 is 17 amino acids. The germline CDR1 and CDR2 sequences are SGHRS and YFSETQ. Trimming removed 4 bases at V and 4 bases at J, with 24 bases between. DNA for the CDR3: TGCGCCAGCAGCAGTGGGGTGTACTCGGGGCTAGGATACGAGCAGTACTTC. It encodes CASSSGVYSGLGYEQYF.

This clone appeared a single time. The chain carries TRBV6-4 and TRBJ1-1; the D is unclear. V lost 5 bases to trimming and J lost 1 base, with 11 bases between them. The germline V gene has CDR1 MRHNA and CDR2 SNTAGT. The CDR3 consists of 14 residues. DNA for the CDR3: TGTGCCAGCAGTCCCAGTGGCTGGAACACTGAAGCTTTCTTT. Translated, it gives CASSPSGWNTEAFF.

CDR3 nucleotides: TGTGCCAGCAGTGTTTCAGCGGAGGGCACTGAAGCTTTCTTT. Translated, it gives CASSVSAEGTEAFF. J is TRBJ1-1 and V is TRBV6-1; D is unresolved. Germline-derived CDR1 and CDR2 are MNHNS and SASEGT. V lost 4 bases to trimming and J lost 4 bases, with 13 bases between them. The CDR3 consists of 14 residues.